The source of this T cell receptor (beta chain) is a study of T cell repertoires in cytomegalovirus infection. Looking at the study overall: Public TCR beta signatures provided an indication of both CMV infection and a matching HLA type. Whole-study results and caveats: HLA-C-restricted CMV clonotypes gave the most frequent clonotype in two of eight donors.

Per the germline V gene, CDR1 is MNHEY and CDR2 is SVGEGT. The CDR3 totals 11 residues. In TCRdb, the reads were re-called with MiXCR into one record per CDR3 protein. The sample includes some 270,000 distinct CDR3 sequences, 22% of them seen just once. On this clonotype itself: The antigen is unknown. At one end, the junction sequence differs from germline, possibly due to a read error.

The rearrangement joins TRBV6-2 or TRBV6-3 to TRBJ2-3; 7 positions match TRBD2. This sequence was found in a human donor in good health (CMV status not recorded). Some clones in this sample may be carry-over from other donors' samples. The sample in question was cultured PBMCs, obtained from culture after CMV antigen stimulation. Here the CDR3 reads CASSYPRAGLF. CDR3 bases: TGTGCCAGCAGTTACCCTCGAGCGGGGCTTTTT.